Listed below are T cell receptor beta chains from one sample, sequenced in a study of T cell responses to AZD1222 COVID-19 vaccine. Clones were read by immunoSEQ multiplex PCR, and TCRdb kept only the in-frame ones, dropping some. Of about 120,000 clones listed, about nine tenths are singletons. Sequencing was performed on peripheral blood, taken on day 0 of AZD1222 vaccination. The receptors come from an adult in good health. Each CDR3 is given with its conserved first and last residue. Fields, in order: clone size, CDR3 length, D gene, V gene, J gene, CDR3 protein, CDR3 DNA. D genes are given only for firm matches. Clone size is stated in some rows and not others, as once, few, many or a class when expanded.

once	14	.	TRBV19	TRBJ2-3	CASSIDRATDTQYF	TGTGCCAGTAGTATAGATCGGGCGACAGATACGCAGTATTTT
.	13	TRBD2	TRBV11-3	TRBJ2-1	CASSFRLAGMQFF	TGTGCCAGCAGCTTTCGACTAGCGGGGATGCAGTTCTTC
.	15	.	TRBV9	TRBJ1-4	CASSEGHATNEKLFF	TGTGCCAGCAGCGAAGGACACGCAACTAATGAAAAACTGTTTTTT
once	13	.	TRBV5-1	TRBJ1-5	CASSLAGQAPQHF	TGCGCCAGCAGCTTGGCCGGTCAGGCACCCCAGCATTTT
.	16	.	TRBV4-3	TRBJ1-5	CASSQGAGEGYQPQHF	TGCGCCAGCAGCCAAGGGGCAGGGGAGGGATATCAGCCCCAGCATTTT
once	15	TRBD1	TRBV6-5	TRBJ2-6	CASSPTGAGANVLTF	TGTGCCAGCAGTCCAACAGGGGCCGGGGCCAACGTCCTGACTTTC
.	11	.	TRBV12-3/TRBV12-4	TRBJ1-5	CASTNNQPQHF	TGTGCCAGCACGAACAATCAGCCCCAGCATTTT
.	15	.	TRBV10-3	TRBJ1-5	CAPKRGSDSNQPQHF	TGTGCCCCGAAGCGTGGGAGCGATAGCAATCAGCCCCAGCATTTT
.	18	TRBD2	TRBV14	TRBJ2-3	CASSQMTSATPSTDTQYF	TGTGCCAGCAGCCAAATGACTAGCGCGACCCCCAGCACAGATACGCAGTATTTT
.	12	.	TRBV29-1	TRBJ2-3	CSVEAGADTQYF	TGCAGCGTTGAAGCAGGGGCAGATACGCAGTATTTT
.	12	.	TRBV6-5	TRBJ2-5	CASSYDMETQYF	TGTGCCAGCAGTTATGACATGGAGACCCAGTACTTC
.	15	TRBD1	TRBV7-8	TRBJ2-3	CASSTGQARTDTQYF	TGTGCCAGCAGCACCGGACAGGCCCGCACAGATACGCAGTATTTT
.	11	.	TRBV20-1	TRBJ1-2	CSAWGGAGYTF	TGCAGTGCCTGGGGAGGGGCCGGCTACACCTTC
.	15	TRBD2	TRBV28	TRBJ2-3	CASSASGGATDTQYF	TGTGCCAGCAGCGCTAGCGGGGGGGCGACAGATACGCAGTATTTT
.	20	TRBD1	TRBV6-2/TRBV6-3	TRBJ2-1	CASSYWDRGYSTLPKNEQFF	TGTGCCAGCAGTTACTGGGACAGGGGCTACTCTACCCTACCGAAAAATGAGCAGTTCTTC
.	12	.	TRBV19	TRBJ2-7	CASSTGSYEQYF	TGTGCCAGTAGTACGGGCTCCTACGAGCAGTACTTC
few	14	TRBD2	TRBV28	TRBJ2-1	CASSLAGTYNEQFF	TGTGCCAGCAGTCTAGCGGGAACCTACAATGAGCAGTTCTTC
.	15	.	TRBV4-3	TRBJ1-2	CASSQDMTPNYGYTF	TGCGCCAGCAGCCAAGATATGACACCTAACTATGGCTACACCTTC
few	14	.	TRBV6-5	TRBJ2-7	CASRTDFFSYEQYF	TGTGCCAGCAGGACAGACTTCTTCTCCTACGAGCAGTACTTC
few	14	.	TRBV6-1	TRBJ1-5	CASSEGQTNQPQHF	TGTGCCAGCAGTGAAGGCCAGACCAATCAGCCCCAGCATTTT
once	15	.	TRBV5-1	TRBJ2-1	CASTTIGEGRNEQFF	TGCGCCAGCACAACCATAGGGGAAGGGCGGAATGAGCAGTTCTTC
once	16	.	TRBV6-2/TRBV6-3	TRBJ1-6	CASSYRGRLDNSPLHF	TGTGCCAGCAGTTACAGGGGAAGACTGGACAATTCACCCCTCCACTTT
few	16	TRBD1	TRBV27	TRBJ1-1	CASSSYPGQGHLEAFF	TGTGCCAGCAGTTCCTATCCTGGACAGGGGCACCTTGAAGCTTTCTTT
.	16	.	TRBV5-1	TRBJ2-1	CASSLAPGPRGNEQFF	TGCGCCAGCAGCTTGGCACCGGGACCCCGAGGAAATGAGCAGTTCTTC
.	14	.	TRBV11-2	TRBJ1-1	CASSLEVGNTEAFF	TGTGCCAGCAGCTTAGAAGTAGGGAACACTGAAGCTTTCTTT
.	15	TRBD2	TRBV5-4	TRBJ2-1	CASSLAGVQYNEQFF	TGTGCCAGCAGCTTAGCGGGAGTTCAGTACAATGAGCAGTTCTTC
.	13	TRBD1	TRBV30	TRBJ2-2	CAGTGGYTGELFF	TGTGCCGGGACAGGGGGGTACACCGGGGAGCTGTTTTTT
.	15	.	TRBV4-3	TRBJ1-4	CASSQEGQGYEKLFF	TGCGCCAGCAGCCAAGAGGGCCAGGGCTACGAAAAACTGTTTTTT
.	14	.	TRBV28	TRBJ1-1	CASWGGITDAEAFF	TGTGCCAGCTGGGGGGGGATCACCGACGCTGAAGCTTTCTTT
.	14	TRBD2	TRBV4-2	TRBJ2-3	CASTPGGAPDTQYF	TGTGCCAGTACCCCCGGGGGGGCCCCAGATACGCAGTATTTT
.	12	.	TRBV9	TRBJ2-3	CASSVEQSPQYF	TGTGCCAGCAGCGTAGAACAGTCTCCGCAGTATTTT
.	12	.	TRBV12-3/TRBV12-4	TRBJ2-1	CASSLRVDGQFF	TGTGCCAGCAGTTTACGGGTAGACGGGCAGTTCTTC
.	15	TRBD1	TRBV7-2	TRBJ1-5	CASSPNRGRLQPQHF	TGTGCCAGCAGCCCAAACAGGGGGCGACTTCAGCCCCAGCATTTT
.	14	TRBD1	TRBV7-9	TRBJ1-4	CASRSDREGEKLFF	TGTGCCAGCAGATCGGACAGGGAGGGCGAAAAACTGTTTTTT
.	14	TRBD1	TRBV5-1	TRBJ2-7	CASSFQGQFNEQYF	TGCGCCAGCAGCTTCCAGGGACAGTTCAACGAGCAGTACTTC
.	15	TRBD1	TRBV19	TRBJ2-1	CASSIMGTGGSEQFF	TGTGCCAGTAGTATAATGGGGACAGGGGGGAGTGAGCAGTTCTTC
.	15	TRBD1	TRBV28	TRBJ1-2	CASVPGTGGDYGYTF	TGTGCCAGCGTCCCCGGGACAGGGGGGGACTATGGCTACACCTTC
.	13	.	TRBV12-3/TRBV12-4	TRBJ2-7	CASSFKGHVPSHF	TGTGCCAGCAGTTTTAAGGGACACGTCCCTTCACACTTC
.	12	.	TRBV3-1/TRBV3-2	TRBJ2-7	CASSQASYEQYF	TGTGCCAGCAGCCAAGCCTCCTACGAGCAGTACTTC
once	11	.	TRBV18	TRBJ2-1	CASSPIPEQFF	TGTGCCAGCTCACCAATCCCTGAGCAGTTCTTC